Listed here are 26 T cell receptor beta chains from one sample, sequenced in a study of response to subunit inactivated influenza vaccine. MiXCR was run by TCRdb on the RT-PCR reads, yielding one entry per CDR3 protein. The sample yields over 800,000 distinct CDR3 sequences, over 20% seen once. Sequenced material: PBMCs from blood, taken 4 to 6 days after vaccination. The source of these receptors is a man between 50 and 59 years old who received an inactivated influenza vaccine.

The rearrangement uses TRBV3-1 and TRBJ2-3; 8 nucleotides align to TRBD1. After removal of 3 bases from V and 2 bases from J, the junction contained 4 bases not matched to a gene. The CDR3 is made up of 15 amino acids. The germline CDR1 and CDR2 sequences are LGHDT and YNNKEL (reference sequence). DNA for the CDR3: TGTGCCAGCAGCCAGTCGACAGGGGCCACAGATACGCAGTATTTT. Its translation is CASSQSTGATDTQYF.

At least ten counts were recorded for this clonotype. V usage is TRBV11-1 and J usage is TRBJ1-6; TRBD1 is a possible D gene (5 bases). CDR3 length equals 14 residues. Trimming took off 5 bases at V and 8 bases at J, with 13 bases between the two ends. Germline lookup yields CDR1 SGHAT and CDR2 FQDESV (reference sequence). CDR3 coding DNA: TGTGCCAGCAGCCTAGATGACAGCTATTCACCCCTCCACTTT. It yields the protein CASSLDDSYSPLHF. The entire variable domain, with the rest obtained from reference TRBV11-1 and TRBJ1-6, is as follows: EAEVAQSPRYKITEKSQAVAFWCDPISGHATLYWYRQILGQGPELLVQFQDESVVDDSQLPKDRFSAERLKGVDSTLKIQPAELGDSAMYLCASSLDDSYSPLHFGNGTRLTVT.

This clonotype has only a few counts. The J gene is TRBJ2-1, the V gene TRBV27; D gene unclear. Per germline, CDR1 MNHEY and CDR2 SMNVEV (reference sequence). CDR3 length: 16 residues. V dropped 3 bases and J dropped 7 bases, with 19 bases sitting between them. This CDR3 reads CASSFRLQEGTNEQFF. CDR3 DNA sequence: TGTGCCAGCAGTTTTCGACTCCAGGAAGGAACTAATGAGCAGTTCTTC.

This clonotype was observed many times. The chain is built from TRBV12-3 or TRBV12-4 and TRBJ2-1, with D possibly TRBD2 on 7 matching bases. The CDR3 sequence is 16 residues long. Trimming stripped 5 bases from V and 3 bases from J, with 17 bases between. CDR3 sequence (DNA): TGTGCCAGCAGTATCTTACAGGGCGGGGGCTACAATGAGCAGTTCTTC. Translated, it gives CASSILQGGGYNEQFF.

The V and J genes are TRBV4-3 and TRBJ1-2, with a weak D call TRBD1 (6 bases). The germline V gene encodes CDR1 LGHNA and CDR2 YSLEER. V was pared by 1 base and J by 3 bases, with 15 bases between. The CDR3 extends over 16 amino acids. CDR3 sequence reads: CASSQAVQGIDYGYTF. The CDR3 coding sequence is TGCGCCAGCAGCCAAGCAGTCCAGGGGATTGACTATGGCTACACCTTC.

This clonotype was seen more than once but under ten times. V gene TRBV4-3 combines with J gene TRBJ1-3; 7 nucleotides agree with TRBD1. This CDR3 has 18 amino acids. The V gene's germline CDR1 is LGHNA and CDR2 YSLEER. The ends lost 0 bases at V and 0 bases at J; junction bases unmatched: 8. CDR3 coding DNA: TGCGCCAGCAGCCAAGATCTTCCGGACAGGACCTCTGGAAACACCATATATTTT. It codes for CASSQDLPDRTSGNTIYF.

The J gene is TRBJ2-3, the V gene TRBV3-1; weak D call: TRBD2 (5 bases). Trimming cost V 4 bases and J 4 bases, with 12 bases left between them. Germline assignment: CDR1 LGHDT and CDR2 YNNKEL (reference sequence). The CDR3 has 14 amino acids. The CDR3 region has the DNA TGTGCCAGCAGCCGTGCGGGTCCGGCAGATACGCAGTATTTT. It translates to CASSRAGPADTQYF.

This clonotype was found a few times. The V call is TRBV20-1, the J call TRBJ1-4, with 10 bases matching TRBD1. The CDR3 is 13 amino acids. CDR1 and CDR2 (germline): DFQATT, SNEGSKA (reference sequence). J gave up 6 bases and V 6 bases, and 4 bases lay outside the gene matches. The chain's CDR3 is CSAEGTGDEKLFF. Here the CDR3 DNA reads TGCAGTGCCGAGGGGACAGGGGATGAAAAACTGTTTTTT.

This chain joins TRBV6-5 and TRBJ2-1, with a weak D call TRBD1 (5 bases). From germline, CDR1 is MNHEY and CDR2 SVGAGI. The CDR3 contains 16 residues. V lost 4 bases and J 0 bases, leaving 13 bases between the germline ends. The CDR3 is CASSSDRPFSYNEQFF. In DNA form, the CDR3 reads TGTGCCAGCAGTTCTGACAGACCTTTCTCCTACAATGAGCAGTTCTTC.

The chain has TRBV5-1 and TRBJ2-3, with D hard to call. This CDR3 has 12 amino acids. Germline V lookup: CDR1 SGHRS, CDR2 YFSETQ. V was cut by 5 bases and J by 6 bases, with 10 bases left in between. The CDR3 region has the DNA TGCGCCAGCAGGGAATTACGGGATACGCAGTATTTT. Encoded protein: CASRELRDTQYF. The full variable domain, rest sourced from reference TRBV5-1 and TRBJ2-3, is KAGVTQTPRYLIKTRGQQVTLSCSPISGHRSVSWYQQTPGQGLQFLFEYFSETQRNKGNFPGRFSGRQFSNSRSEMNVSTLELGDSALYLCASRELRDTQYFGPGTRLTVL.

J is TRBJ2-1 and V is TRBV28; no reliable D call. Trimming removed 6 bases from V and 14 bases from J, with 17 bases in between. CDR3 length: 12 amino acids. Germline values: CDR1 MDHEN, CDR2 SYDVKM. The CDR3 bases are TGTGCCAGCAGCACCCAGATACTGGAGAAGTTCTTC. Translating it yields CASSTQILEKFF.

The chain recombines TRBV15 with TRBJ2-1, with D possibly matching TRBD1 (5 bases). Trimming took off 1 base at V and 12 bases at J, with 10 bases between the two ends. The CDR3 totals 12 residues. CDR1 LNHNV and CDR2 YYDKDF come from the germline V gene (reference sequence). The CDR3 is CATSRGQGRQFF. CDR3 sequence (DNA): TGTGCCACCAGCAGAGGCCAGGGCAGGCAGTTCTTC.

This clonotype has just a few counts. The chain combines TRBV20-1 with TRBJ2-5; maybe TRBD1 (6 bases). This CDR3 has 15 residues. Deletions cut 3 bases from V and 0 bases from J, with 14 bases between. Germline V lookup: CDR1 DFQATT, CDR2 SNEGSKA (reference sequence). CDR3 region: CSASVWGRDQETQYF. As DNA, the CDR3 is TGCAGTGCTAGTGTCTGGGGGCGCGACCAAGAGACCCAGTACTTC.

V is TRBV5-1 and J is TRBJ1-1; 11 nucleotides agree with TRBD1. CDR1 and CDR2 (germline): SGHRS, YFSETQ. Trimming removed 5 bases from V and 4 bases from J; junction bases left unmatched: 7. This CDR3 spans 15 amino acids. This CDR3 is CASSPGQGATTEAFF. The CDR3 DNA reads TGCGCCAGCAGTCCCGGACAGGGGGCGACCACTGAAGCTTTCTTT.

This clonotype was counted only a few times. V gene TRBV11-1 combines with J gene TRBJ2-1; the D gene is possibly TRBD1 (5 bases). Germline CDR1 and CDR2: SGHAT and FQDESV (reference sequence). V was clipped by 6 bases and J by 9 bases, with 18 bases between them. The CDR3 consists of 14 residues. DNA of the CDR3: TGTGCCAGCAGGGAAAAAGGGGTCCTCGGTGAGCAGTTCTTC. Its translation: CASREKGVLGEQFF.

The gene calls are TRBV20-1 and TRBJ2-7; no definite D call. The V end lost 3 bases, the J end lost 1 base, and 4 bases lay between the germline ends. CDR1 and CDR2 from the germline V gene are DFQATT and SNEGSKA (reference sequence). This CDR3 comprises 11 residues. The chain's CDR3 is CSASPSYEQYF. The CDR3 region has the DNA TGCAGTGCTAGCCCGTCCTACGAGCAGTACTTC.

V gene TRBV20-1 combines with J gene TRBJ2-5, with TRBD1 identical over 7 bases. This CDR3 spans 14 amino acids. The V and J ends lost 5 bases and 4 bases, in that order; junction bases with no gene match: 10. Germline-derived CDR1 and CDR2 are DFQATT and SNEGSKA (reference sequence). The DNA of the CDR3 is TGCAGTGCTTTAAAACAGGGGATTCCAGAGACCCAGTACTTC. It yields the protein CSALKQGIPETQYF.

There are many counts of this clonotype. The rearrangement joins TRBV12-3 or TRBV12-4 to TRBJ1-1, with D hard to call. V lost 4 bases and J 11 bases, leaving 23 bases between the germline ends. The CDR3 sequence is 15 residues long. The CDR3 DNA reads TGTGCCAGCAGTTCAGCCTCAGTCTCTGCGTCGGGTGCTTTCTTT. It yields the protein CASSSASVSASGAFF.

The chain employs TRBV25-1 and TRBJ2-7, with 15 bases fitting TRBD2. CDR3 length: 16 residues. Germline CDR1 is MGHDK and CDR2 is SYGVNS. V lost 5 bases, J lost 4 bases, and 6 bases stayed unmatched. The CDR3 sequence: CASSPTGTSGRYEQYF. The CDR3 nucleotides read TGTGCCAGCAGTCCTACCGGGACTAGCGGGAGGTACGAGCAGTACTTC.

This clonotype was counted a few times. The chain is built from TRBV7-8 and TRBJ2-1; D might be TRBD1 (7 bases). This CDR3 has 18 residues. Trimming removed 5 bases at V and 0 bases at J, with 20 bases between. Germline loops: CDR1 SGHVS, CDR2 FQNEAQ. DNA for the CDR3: TGTGCCAGCAGCGCAGGGGGTTTAGCGGAGTTCTCCTACAATGAGCAGTTCTTC. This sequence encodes CASSAGGLAEFSYNEQFF.

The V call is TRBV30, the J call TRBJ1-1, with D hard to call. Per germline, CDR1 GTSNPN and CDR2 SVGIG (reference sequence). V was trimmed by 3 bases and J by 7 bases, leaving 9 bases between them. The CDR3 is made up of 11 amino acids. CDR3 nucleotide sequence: TGTGCCTGGAGCCGAGTGGTTGAAGCTTTCTTT. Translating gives CAWSRVVEAFF. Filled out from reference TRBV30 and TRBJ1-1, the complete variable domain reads SQTIHQWPATLVQPVGSPLSLECTVEGTSNPNLYWYRQAAGRGLQLLFYSVGIGQISSEVPQNLSASRPQDRQFILSSKKLLLSDSGFYLCAWSRVVEAFFGQGTRLTVV.

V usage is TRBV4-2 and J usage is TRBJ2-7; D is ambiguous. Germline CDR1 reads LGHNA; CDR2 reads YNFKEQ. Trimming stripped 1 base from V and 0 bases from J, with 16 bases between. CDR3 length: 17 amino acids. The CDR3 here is CASSQVDGYTSSYEQYF. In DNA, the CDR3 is TGTGCCAGCAGCCAAGTAGACGGATACACGAGCTCCTACGAGCAGTACTTC.

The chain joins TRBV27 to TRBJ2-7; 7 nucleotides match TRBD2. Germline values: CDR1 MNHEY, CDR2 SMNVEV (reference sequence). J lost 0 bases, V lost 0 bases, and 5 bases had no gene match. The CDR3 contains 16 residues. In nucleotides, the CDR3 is TGTGCCAGCAGTTTATCCGGGACTACCATCTCCTACGAGCAGTACTTC. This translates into CASSLSGTTISYEQYF.

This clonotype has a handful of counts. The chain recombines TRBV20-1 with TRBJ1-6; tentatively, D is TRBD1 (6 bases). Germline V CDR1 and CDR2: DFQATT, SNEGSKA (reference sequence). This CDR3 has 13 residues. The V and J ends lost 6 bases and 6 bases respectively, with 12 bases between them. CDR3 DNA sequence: TGCAGTGCCCGGCGGGGGGCTAATTCACCCCTCCACTTT. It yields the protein CSARRGANSPLHF.

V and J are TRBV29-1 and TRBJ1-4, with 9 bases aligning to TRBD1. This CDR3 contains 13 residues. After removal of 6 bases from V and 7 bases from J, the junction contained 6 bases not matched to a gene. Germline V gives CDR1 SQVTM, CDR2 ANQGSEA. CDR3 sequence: CSVGTGSFEKLFF. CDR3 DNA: TGCAGCGTGGGGACAGGGTCGTTTGAAAAACTGTTTTTT.

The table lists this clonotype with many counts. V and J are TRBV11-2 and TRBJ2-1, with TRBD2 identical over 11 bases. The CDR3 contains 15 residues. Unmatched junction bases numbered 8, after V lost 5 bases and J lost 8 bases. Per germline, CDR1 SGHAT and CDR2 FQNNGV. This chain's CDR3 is CASSLGTSGWYEQFF. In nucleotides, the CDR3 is TGTGCCAGCAGCCTCGGGACTAGCGGATGGTATGAGCAGTTCTTC.